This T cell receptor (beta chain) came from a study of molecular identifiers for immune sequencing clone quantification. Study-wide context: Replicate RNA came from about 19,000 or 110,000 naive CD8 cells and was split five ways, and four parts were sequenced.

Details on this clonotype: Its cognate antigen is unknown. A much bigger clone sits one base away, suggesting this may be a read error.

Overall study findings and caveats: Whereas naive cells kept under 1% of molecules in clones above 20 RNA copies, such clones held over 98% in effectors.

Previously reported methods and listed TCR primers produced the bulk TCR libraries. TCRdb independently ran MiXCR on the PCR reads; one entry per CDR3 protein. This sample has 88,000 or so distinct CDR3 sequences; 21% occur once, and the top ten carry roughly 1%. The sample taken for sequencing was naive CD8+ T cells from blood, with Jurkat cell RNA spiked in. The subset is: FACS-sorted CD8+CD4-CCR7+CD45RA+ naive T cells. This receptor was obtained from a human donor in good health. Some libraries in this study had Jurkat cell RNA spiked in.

CDR3 sequence reads: CAGSYWFRGPHGQYF. The DNA of the CDR3 is TGTGCCGGCAGTTATTGGTTCAGGGGCCCCCACGGGCAGTACTTC. The chain employs TRBV6-7 and TRBJ2-7, with D perhaps TRBD1 (6 bases). TRBV6-7 has ORF status, its function being uncertain. The CDR3 has 15 residues.